The 3 T cell receptor beta chains below come from one sample, sequenced in a study of blood T cell repertoires in COVID-19. Clones were sequenced by immunoSEQ multiplex PCR, and TCRdb holds only the in-frame ones, with some missing. Of about 58,000 clones listed, around 90% were seen once; the top ten hold under 1.5%. The source material was peripheral blood. The receptors were gathered from a man aged 60 to 69 with acute or convalescent COVID-19.

The chain joins TRBV18 to TRBJ2-1; D may be TRBD2 (6 bases). The CDR3 is 13 residues long. The V end was cut by 2 bases, the J end by 10 bases, with 12 bases between. Germline CDR1 reads KGHSH; CDR2 reads LQKENI. CDR3 bases: TGTGCCAGCTCACCAGGGCGGGGCTGGGAGCAGTTCTTC. Residues: CASSPGRGWEQFF.

The V and J genes are TRBV19 and TRBJ2-5, with 13 bases fitting TRBD2. This CDR3 spans 16 amino acids. J was trimmed by 3 bases and V by 5 bases; bases with no gene match: 6. Germline V gene sequence: CDR1 LNHDA, CDR2 SQIVND (reference sequence). The CDR3 reads CASSLLGLAGEETQYF. Here the CDR3 DNA reads TGTGCCAGTAGTCTATTAGGACTAGCGGGGGAAGAGACCCAGTACTTC.

The V call is TRBV7-2, the J call TRBJ1-5, with D hard to call. This CDR3 has 14 amino acids. CDR1 and CDR2 (germline): SGHTA, FQGNSA. V lost 5 bases, J lost 2 bases, and 10 bases lay in between. The CDR3 DNA reads TGTGCCAGCAGCACCAGCGAAGGCAATCAGCCCCAGCATTTT. This codes for CASSTSEGNQPQHF.